The rows below give T cell receptor beta chains drawn from one sample of a study of PD-1 blockade in classical Hodgkin lymphoma. Assay: immunoSEQ multiplex PCR; the TCRdb copy retains only in-frame clones and omits some. The sample lists some 23,000 clones, around 64% occurring once. Here the sequenced sample was peripheral blood mononuclear cells (PBMCs), taken at baseline. The receptors come from a human donor with classical Hodgkin lymphoma. The CDR3 runs from the conserved cysteine through the conserved F or W. The D gene is left open where the match is weak. The size field is filled for only some rows; it gives once, few, many or a size class.

j_gene | v_gene | len | abundance | d_gene | CDR3nt | CDR3aa
TRBJ1-1 | TRBV5-1 | 16 | - | - | TGCGCCAGCAGCTTGGCTTCAGAGGGTGTGAACACTGAAGCTTTCTTT | CASSLASEGVNTEAFF
TRBJ2-1 | TRBV11-3 | 12 | - | - | TGTGCCAGCAGCTTAAATAGTAATGAGCAGTTCTTC | CASSLNSNEQFF
TRBJ2-3 | TRBV2 | 14 | - | - | TGTGCCAGCAGACGGGACCCGCTAGTTCATACGCAGTATTTT | CASRRDPLVHTQYF
TRBJ1-4 | TRBV28 | 17 | - | - | TGTGCCAGCAGTTTGTCCCCTTTCGGGACGGATAATGAAAAACTGTTTTTT | CASSLSPFGTDNEKLFF
TRBJ2-7 | TRBV6-5 | 13 | once | TRBD2 | TGTGCCAGCAGGTCCAGCGGGAGGTACGAGCAGTACTTC | CASRSSGRYEQYF
TRBJ1-6 | TRBV6-1 | 15 | - | - | TGTGCCAGCAGGGAAGGGGATCGGCTATATTCACCCCTCCACTTT | CASREGDRLYSPLHF
TRBJ1-1 | TRBV6-6 | 13 | - | - | TGTGCCAGCAGTAGCGGTTATTACACTGAAGCTTTCTTT | CASSSGYYTEAFF
TRBJ1-5 | TRBV5-1 | 14 | - | TRBD1 | TGCGCCAGCAGCTTTACAGGGGGCAATCAGCCCCAGCATTTT | CASSFTGGNQPQHF
TRBJ2-1 | TRBV27 | 15 | - | - | TGTGCCAGCAGTTTATCACCTGTGGGTCCTAGTGAGCAGTTCTTC | CASSLSPVGPSEQFF
TRBJ2-1 | TRBV5-4 | 15 | - | TRBD2 | TGTGCCAGCAGCCTCGGACTAGCGGGGGTAAATGAGCAGTTCTTC | CASSLGLAGVNEQFF
TRBJ1-6 | TRBV19 | 13 | - | - | TGTGCCAGTAGCCCGACGAACAATTCACCCCTCCACTTT | CASSPTNNSPLHF
TRBJ2-7 | TRBV18 | 15 | few | - | TGTGCCAGCTCACCACGCGAGGGGCCCTCCTACGAGCAGTACTTC | CASSPREGPSYEQYF
TRBJ2-5 | TRBV18 | 15 | - | - | TGTGCCAGCTCACTGTACGGTCTCGAACAAGAGACCCAGTACTTC | CASSLYGLEQETQYF
TRBJ2-3 | TRBV7-2 | 15 | - | TRBD1 | TGTGCCAGCAGCTTTCAACAGGGGTCCACAGATACGCAGTATTTT | CASSFQQGSTDTQYF
TRBJ2-2 | TRBV6-5 | 12 | - | - | TGTGCCAGCAGTAGGGGGGGCGGGGAGCTGTTTTTT | CASSRGGGELFF
TRBJ1-5 | TRBV6-5 | 13 | - | - | TGTGCCAGCAGTCAGAATTCCAATCAGCCCCAGCATTTT | CASSQNSNQPQHF
TRBJ1-1 | TRBV7-9 | 15 | - | TRBD1 | TGTGCCAGCAGCCAGGCAGGGGGCCTTCACACTGAAGCTTTCTTT | CASSQAGGLHTEAFF
TRBJ1-4 | TRBV11-2 | 15 | few | TRBD1 | TGTGCCAGCAGCTCACAGGGGATGGCTAATGAAAAACTGTTTTTT | CASSSQGMANEKLFF
TRBJ2-5 | TRBV7-8 | 13 | - | TRBD2 | TGTGCCAGCAGCTTCCTAGCGGTAGAGACCCAGTACTTC | CASSFLAVETQYF
TRBJ2-1 | TRBV4-1 | 15 | few | TRBD2 | TGCGCCAGCAGTGGGACTAGCGGGGGGGACAATGAGCAGTTCTTC | CASSGTSGGDNEQFF
TRBJ2-5 | TRBV19 | 15 | medium-sized | TRBD2 | TGTGCCACCCTGGGAAACGTCGGGAGGTCGCAGACCCAGTACTTC | CATLGNVGRSQTQYF
TRBJ2-1 | TRBV7-9 | 15 | - | - | TGTGCCAGCAGCCCGGACGGAGGGAGAAACAATGAGCAGTTCTTC | CASSPDGGRNNEQFF
TRBJ1-2 | TRBV19 | 15 | - | TRBD1 | TGTGCCAGTAGCTATACGAGTGGACAGGGACATGGCTACACCTTC | CASSYTSGQGHGYTF
TRBJ2-5 | TRBV6-6 | 15 | - | TRBD1 | TGTGCCAGCAGTTACTTGCAGGGGGCCCGGGAGACCCAGTACTTC | CASSYLQGARETQYF
TRBJ2-2 | TRBV5-1 | 15 | - | TRBD2 | TGCGCCAGCAGCTCAGGACTAGCAAACACCGGGGAGCTGTTTTTT | CASSSGLANTGELFF
TRBJ1-2 | TRBV5-6 | 15 | - | - | TGTGCCAGCAGTGCGATCAATAGTCGAAAGAATGGCTACACCTTC | CASSAINSRKNGYTF
TRBJ1-3 | TRBV6-6 | 12 | - | - | TGTGCCAGCAGTTACTCCAGAAACACCATATATTTT | CASSYSRNTIYF
TRBJ2-1 | TRBV11-2 | 18 | - | - | TGTGCCAGCAGCTTAGGGGAACCAGTTGTCGCAAGGTACAATGAGCAGTTCTTC | CASSLGEPVVARYNEQFF
TRBJ1-2 | TRBV29-1 | 14 | - | - | TGCAGCGTTGAGGGGTTAGGCTCTAACTATGGCTACACCTTC | CSVEGLGSNYGYTF
TRBJ1-1 | TRBV6-5 | 16 | few | TRBD1 | TGTGCCAGCAGTTACTCGGCCCGGGACAGGGGGACTGAAGCTTTCTTT | CASSYSARDRGTEAFF
TRBJ1-5 | TRBV27 | 13 | few | - | TGTGCCAGCAGGTACGGGCCCAATCAGCCCCAGCATTTT | CASRYGPNQPQHF
TRBJ1-2 | TRBV10-3 | 11 | few | - | TGTGCCATCACCCGAGGAGAGGGCTACACCTTC | CAITRGEGYTF
TRBJ1-5 | TRBV6-1 | 15 | - | TRBD1 | TGTGCCAGCAGTGACAGGGGGTATAGCAATCAGCCCCAGCATTTT | CASSDRGYSNQPQHF
TRBJ2-2 | TRBV11-2 | 13 | - | - | TGTGCCAGCACCCTAGCTTTTACCGGGGAGCTGTTTTTT | CASTLAFTGELFF
TRBJ2-7 | TRBV10-2 | 15 | once | TRBD1 | TGCGCCAGCAGTGAGCCGGGACAGGGCACCTACGAGCAGTACTTC | CASSEPGQGTYEQYF
TRBJ2-1 | TRBV10-3 | 14 | medium-sized | - | TGTGCCATCAGTGTCCAGGGTTTGGCCAATGAGCAGTTCTTC | CAISVQGLANEQFF
TRBJ2-1 | TRBV27 | 16 | few | TRBD2 | TGTGCCAGCAGTTTGGGGGGAGGGGTCTCCTACAATGAGCAGTTCTTC | CASSLGGGVSYNEQFF
TRBJ2-5 | TRBV9 | 17 | - | TRBD2 | TGTGCCAGCAGCATGACTAGCGGGGGGGATTCCCAAGAGACCCAGTACTTC | CASSMTSGGDSQETQYF
TRBJ2-2 | TRBV19 | 15 | few | - | TGTGCCAGTATCAAGGCCGGATCGGATACCGGGGAGCTGTTTTTT | CASIKAGSDTGELFF
TRBJ1-4 | TRBV6-5 | 15 | - | - | TGTGCCAGCAGTCCAAATGGTTTTGGTAATGAAAAACTGTTTTTT | CASSPNGFGNEKLFF
TRBJ2-3 | TRBV27 | 16 | - | - | TGTGCCAGCAGTTCCGGGGTGTCAGGGGCTGAGGATACGCAGTATTTT | CASSSGVSGAEDTQYF
TRBJ1-3 | TRBV19 | 15 | - | - | TGTGCCAGTAGGGGACCTACGAGCTCTGGAAACACCATATATTTT | CASRGPTSSGNTIYF
TRBJ1-2 | TRBV6-6 | 13 | - | - | TGTGCCAGCAGTTATTCTACAACGTATGGCTACACCTTC | CASSYSTTYGYTF
TRBJ2-6 | TRBV5-6 | 15 | - | - | TGTGCCAGCAGCTTGCAGAGAGCTGGGGCCAACGTCCTGACTTTC | CASSLQRAGANVLTF
TRBJ1-2 | TRBV19 | 13 | few | TRBD1 | TGTGCCACCAGGGGACAGGGGAACTATGGCTACACCTTC | CATRGQGNYGYTF
TRBJ2-1 | TRBV7-3 | 14 | - | - | TGTGCCAGCAGCTTAGGCTCGCCCGACGGTGAGCAGTTCTTC | CASSLGSPDGEQFF
TRBJ2-2 | TRBV5-1 | 15 | once | - | TGCGCCAGCAGATCCGGACAAATGAACACCGGGGAGCTGTTTTTT | CASRSGQMNTGELFF
TRBJ2-2 | TRBV29-1 | 12 | - | - | TGCAGCGCTGGAGAGGGCGGCGGGGAGCTGTTTTTT | CSAGEGGGELFF
TRBJ1-6 | TRBV5-6 | 18 | - | - | TGTGCCAGCAGCTCTGAGAGGCTGGGGAGCTCCTATAATTCACCCCTCCACTTT | CASSSERLGSSYNSPLHF